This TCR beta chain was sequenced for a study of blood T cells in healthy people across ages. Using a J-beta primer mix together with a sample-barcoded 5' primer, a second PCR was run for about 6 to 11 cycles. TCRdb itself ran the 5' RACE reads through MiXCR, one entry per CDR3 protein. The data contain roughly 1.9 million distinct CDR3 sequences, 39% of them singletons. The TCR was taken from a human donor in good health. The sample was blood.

As DNA, the CDR3 is TGCAGTGCTGAACGGGGTAAAAGCGGGGTATCCTACAATGAGCAGTTCTTC. Encoded protein: CSAERGKSGVSYNEQFF. The V call is TRBV20-1, the J call TRBJ2-1, with 7 nucleotides matching TRBD2. V shed 5 bases, J shed 1 base, and the junction held 14 bases outside the gene matches. Germline loops: CDR1 DFQATT, CDR2 SNEGSKA (reference sequence). The CDR3 spans 17 residues.